The 3 T cell receptor beta chains below were found in one sample sequenced in a study of blood T cell repertoires in COVID-19 (dated by TCRdb to about 2020). Library preparation employed the immunoSEQ multiplex PCR assay. The clones in this table, taken by TCRdb from immuneACCESS, are in-frame only. Not every clone is retained; where verified, under half of the shortfall comes from an unresolved V gene, and the cause of the rest is unknown. This sample lists approximately 150,000 clones; around 79% were detected once. Together, the top ten hold about 7.8% of the sample. Material for sequencing was peripheral blood. The receptors shown here come from a woman between 55 and 75 years old with COVID-19, enrolled during active disease.

The V call is TRBV4-1, the J call TRBJ1-4, with D tentatively TRBD1 (5 bases). Germline CDR1 and CDR2: MGHRA and YSYEKL. The CDR3 spans 16 residues. V lost 0 bases and J 7 bases, leaving 15 bases between the germline ends. The CDR3 bases are TGCGCCAGCAGCCAAGACCCTACGGGGGATGGTGAAAAACTGTTTTTT. Amino acids: CASSQDPTGDGEKLFF.

This chain connects TRBV3-1 (or the pseudogene TRBV3-2) to TRBJ2-3; 7 nucleotides align to TRBD1. Germline CDR1 is LGHDT and CDR2 is YNNKEL (reference sequence). The V gene end was trimmed by 3 bases and the J gene end by 3 bases; junction bases not matched to a gene: 9. This CDR3 comprises 16 residues. The CDR3 loop is CASSHGDRYRTDTQYF. The CDR3 DNA is TGTGCCAGCAGCCACGGGGACAGATACCGTACAGATACGCAGTATTTT.

Here the CDR3 reads CASSRAGSGSTDTQYF. In DNA form, the CDR3 reads TGTGCCAGCAGCCGGGCGGGTAGCGGTAGCACAGATACGCAGTATTTT. This sequence joins TRBV3-1 (or the pseudogene TRBV3-2) and TRBJ2-3, with D possibly being TRBD2 (6 bases). Germline V lookup: CDR1 LGHDT, CDR2 YNNKEL (reference sequence). The CDR3 contains 16 residues. Trimming shortened V by 4 bases and J by 0 bases, and 14 bases separated the two germline ends.